The rows below give T cell receptor beta chains drawn from one sample of a study of identical twins. TCRdb redid the calling of the 5' RACE reads with MiXCR, one entry per CDR3 protein. The top ten clones hold 0.85% to 1% of a sample with 700,000 or so distinct CDR3 sequences, less than 10% of them seen once. Another study also made use of these data, one on yellow fever vaccine responses in identical twins.

The specimen was PBMCs. The receptors derive from a woman under 30 in good health. Both conserved end residues are part of each CDR3. Fields, in order: J gene, CDR3 length, D gene, V gene, clone size, CDR3 protein, CDR3 DNA. D genes are given only for firm matches. Only some rows state a clone size, as once, few, many or a class for expanded clones.

>TRBJ1-1|17|TRBD1|TRBV4-1|many
CASSLRDREYLNTEAFF
TGCGCCAGCAGCCTACGGGACAGGGAGTATTTGAACACTGAAGCTTTCTTT
>TRBJ1-2|14|.|TRBV6-1|few
CASRPDGLLYGYTF
TGTGCCAGCAGACCGGATGGACTCCTGTATGGCTACACCTTC
>TRBJ2-7|17|TRBD2|TRBV12-3/TRBV12-4|.
CASSFGTSGRASHEQYF
TGTGCCAGCAGTTTTGGGACTAGCGGGAGGGCCAGCCACGAGCAGTACTTC
>TRBJ2-4|15|TRBD1|TRBV5-1|.
CASSLPGQEKNIQYF
TGCGCCAGCAGCTTGCCGGGACAGGAGAAAAACATTCAGTACTTC
>TRBJ2-7|14|TRBD2|TRBV3-1|few
CASQLQRGTYEQYF
TGTGCCAGCCAATTGCAGCGGGGAACCTACGAGCAGTACTTC
>TRBJ2-7|16|TRBD2|TRBV3-1|.
CASSQVIAGNSYEQYF
TGTGCCAGCAGCCAAGTGATAGCGGGAAACTCCTACGAGCAGTACTTC
>TRBJ2-7|14|TRBD1|TRBV5-1|many
CASGAGTDPYEQYF
TGCGCCAGCGGAGCCGGGACAGATCCCTACGAGCAGTACTTC
>TRBJ1-1|13|.|TRBV7-9|many
CASPGGPNTEAFF
TGTGCCAGCCCGGGCGGTCCGAACACTGAAGCTTTCTTT
>TRBJ2-1|13|.|TRBV20-1|once
CSALGRNYNEQFF
TGCAGTGCATTAGGCAGGAACTACAATGAGCAGTTCTTC
>TRBJ2-1|17|.|TRBV11-2|few
CASSLDQASGRTNEQFF
TGTGCCAGCAGCTTAGACCAGGCCTCTGGAAGGACCAATGAGCAGTTCTTC
>TRBJ2-1|16|TRBD2|TRBV10-3|many
CAISGTGSGGPNEQFF
TGTGCCATCAGTGGAACCGGGAGCGGGGGGCCCAATGAGCAGTTCTTC
>TRBJ2-3|16|.|TRBV12-3/TRBV12-4|many
CASSYRSTSSTDTQYF
TGTGCCAGCAGTTACAGGAGCACATCTTCCACAGATACGCAGTATTTT
>TRBJ2-1|13|.|TRBV20-1|.
CSAPIVLDNEQFF
TGCAGTGCCCCTATTGTTCTAGACAATGAGCAGTTCTTC
>TRBJ1-2|17|TRBD1|TRBV29-1|few
CSVQGTHKDFRDYGYTF
TGCAGCGTACAGGGGACTCATAAAGATTTTAGAGACTATGGCTACACCTTC
>TRBJ2-1|14|.|TRBV29-1|.
CSVEGGDSYNEQFF
TGCAGCGTTGAAGGTGGGGACTCCTACAATGAGCAGTTCTTC
>TRBJ2-1|15|TRBD2|TRBV3-1|few
CASSLWSGGADEQFF
TGTGCCAGCAGCCTCTGGAGCGGGGGGGCCGATGAGCAGTTCTTC
>TRBJ2-7|14|TRBD1|TRBV27|many
CASSFWDRAYEQYF
TGTGCCAGCAGTTTTTGGGACAGGGCCTACGAGCAGTACTTC
>TRBJ2-5|15|TRBD1|TRBV7-2|few
CASSAYPGTEETQYF
TGTGCCAGCAGCGCATACCCCGGGACAGAAGAGACCCAGTACTTC
>TRBJ2-2|18|TRBD2|TRBV11-2|few
CASSLSSPGGANTGELFF
TGTGCCAGCAGCTTATCTTCCCCCGGGGGGGCGAACACCGGGGAGCTGTTTTTT
>TRBJ2-2|16|TRBD1|TRBV2|.
CASSDIGTENTGELFF
TGTGCCAGCAGTGACATCGGGACAGAAAACACCGGGGAGCTGTTTTTT
>TRBJ2-1|15|.|TRBV6-2/TRBV6-3|few
CASSTRSLYGNEQFF
TGTGCCAGCAGTACCCGCTCCCTATACGGGAATGAGCAGTTCTTC